This T cell receptor beta chain was sequenced for a study of spatial heterogeneity in lung cancer (dated by TCRdb to about 2019). Concerning the study at large: Beta-chain transcripts were consistently detected in greater numbers than alpha-chain transcripts, which likely reflected higher beta-chain transcript abundance. Both alpha and beta chains were TCR-sequenced in samples taken at surgery, namely 220 tumor regions, 62 to 70 matched nontumor lung samples and approximately 58 PBMC samples. TCR alpha and beta repertoires were quantitatively compared across multiple tumor regions, matched nontumor lung and blood in non-small cell lung cancer. TCR repertoire features were related to nonsynonymous mutation counts determined by whole-exome sequencing of tumor tissue. In the raw uncorrected reads, each unique combination of TCR and UMI appeared more than ten times on average. Findings and caveats that apply to the study as a whole: Confirming at a functional level the hypothesis that regional TCRs recognize regional mutations was considered to require additional single-cell paired TCR alpha and beta sequencing.

V and J are trimmed by 5 bases and 6 bases, and the gene matches miss 5 bases of the junction. The CDR3 runs 14 residues from the cysteine to the phenylalanine. CDR3 DNA is the only sequence kept; it has 42 bases, read in frame from the first base. CDR1 ENHRY and CDR2 SYGVKD are derived from the germline V gene. This clonotype is deemed large (0.1 to 1%). What antigen it recognizes has not been identified. Base qualities are not recorded, but no much larger clone differs from it by a single base. This beta chain is off target for a library built for alpha chains, so its abundance means little. The time point label, read with the paper, signifies: sample taken at primary tumor resection. Donors were around 69 patients with early-stage, untreated non-small cell lung cancer from the lung TRACERx cohort. For TCR sequencing, whole RNA was extracted from tumor and nontumor lung tissue, or from cryopreserved PBMC samples, and no cell sorting was done. A patient was chosen for TCR sequencing only when enough RNA was available from at least two tumor regions. A lung pathologist reviewed the tumor and adjacent nontumor lung specimens before the specimens were selected.

Libraries were constructed by 5' RACE. The reads were generated on a NextSeq 500. To allow correction of PCR and sequencing errors, the TCR library protocol tagged every TCR cDNA molecule with a unique molecular identifier. The original pipeline was this. Decombinator tools were used for TCR identification, UMI-based error correction and CDR3 extraction. TCRs above a frequency of 2 per 1,000, corresponding to the top 1% of the tumor frequency distribution, were defined as expanded. Rényi diversity was computed with the R vegan package after subsampling each repertoire 100 times to 5,000 TCRs. CDR3 similarity networks were constructed using string-kernel similarity of amino acid triplets, with links drawn between CDR3s whose pairwise similarity was above 0.82. TCRdb cleaned the public reads at Q25 with fastp, built clones with MiXCR and kept in-frame beta chains. Duplicate CDR3 protein sequences are folded into a single record with the most common DNA and genes. The V and J calls and clone size come from TCRdb's table, not from the authors' own analysis. The table for this sample records under 50 distinct CDR3 sequences.

The sequences come from normal lung tissue next to the tumor, collected at surgery. The TCR originated in a female donor with early-stage non-small cell lung cancer. The rearrangement joined TRBV10-3 to TRBJ1-5, with 9 junctional bases fitting TRBD1. The DNA is as follows: TGTGCCATCAGTTCGGGACAGGGAACTCAGCCCCAGCATTTT. Translated, it reads CAISSGQGTQPQHF.